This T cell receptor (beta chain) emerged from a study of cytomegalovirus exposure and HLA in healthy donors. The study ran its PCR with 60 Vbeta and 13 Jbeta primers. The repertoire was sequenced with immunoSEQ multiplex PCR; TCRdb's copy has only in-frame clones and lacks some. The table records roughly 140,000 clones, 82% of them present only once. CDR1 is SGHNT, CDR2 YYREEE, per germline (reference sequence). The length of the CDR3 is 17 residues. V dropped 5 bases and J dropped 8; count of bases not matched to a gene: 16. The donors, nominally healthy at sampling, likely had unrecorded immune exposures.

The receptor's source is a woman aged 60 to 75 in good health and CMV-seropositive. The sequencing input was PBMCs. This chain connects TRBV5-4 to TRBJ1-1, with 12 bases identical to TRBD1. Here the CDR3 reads CASRNPGQGARIGEAFF. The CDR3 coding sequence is TGTGCCAGCAGAAATCCGGGACAGGGGGCAAGGATAGGGGAAGCTTTCTTT. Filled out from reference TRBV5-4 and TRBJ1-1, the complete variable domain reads ETGVTQSPTHLIKTRGQQVTLRCSSQSGHNTVSWYQQALGQGPQFIFQYYREEENGRGNFPPRFSGLQFPNYSSELNVNALELDDSALYLCASRNPGQGARIGEAFFGQGTRLTVV.